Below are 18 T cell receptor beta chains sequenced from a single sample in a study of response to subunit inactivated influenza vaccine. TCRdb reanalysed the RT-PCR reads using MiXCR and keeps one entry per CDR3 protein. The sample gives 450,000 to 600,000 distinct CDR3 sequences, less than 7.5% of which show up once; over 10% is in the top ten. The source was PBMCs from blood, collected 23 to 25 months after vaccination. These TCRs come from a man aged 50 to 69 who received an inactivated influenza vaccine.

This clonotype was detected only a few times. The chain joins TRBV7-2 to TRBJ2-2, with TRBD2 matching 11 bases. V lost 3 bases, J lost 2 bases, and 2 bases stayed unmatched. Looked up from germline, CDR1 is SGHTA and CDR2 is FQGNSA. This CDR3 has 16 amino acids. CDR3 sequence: CASSFSGGANTGELFF. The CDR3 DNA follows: TGTGCCAGCAGCTTTAGCGGGGGGGCCAACACCGGGGAGCTGTTTTTT.

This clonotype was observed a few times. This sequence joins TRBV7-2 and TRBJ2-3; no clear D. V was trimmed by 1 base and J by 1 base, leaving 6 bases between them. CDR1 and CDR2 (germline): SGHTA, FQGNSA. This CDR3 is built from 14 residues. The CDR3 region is CASSLDYRTDTQYF. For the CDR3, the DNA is TGTGCCAGCAGCTTAGACTATCGCACAGATACGCAGTATTTT.

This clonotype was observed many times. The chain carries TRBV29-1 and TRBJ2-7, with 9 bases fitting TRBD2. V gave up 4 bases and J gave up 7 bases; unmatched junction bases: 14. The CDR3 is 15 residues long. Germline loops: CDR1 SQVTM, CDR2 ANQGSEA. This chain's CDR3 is CSVAGVAGETREQYF. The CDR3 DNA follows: TGCAGCGTTGCGGGGGTAGCGGGAGAGACGAGGGAGCAGTACTTC.

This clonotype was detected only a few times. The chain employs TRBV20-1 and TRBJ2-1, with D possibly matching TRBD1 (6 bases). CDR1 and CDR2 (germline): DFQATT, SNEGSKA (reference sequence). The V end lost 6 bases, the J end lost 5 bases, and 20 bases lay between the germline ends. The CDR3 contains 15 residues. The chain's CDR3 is CSAPLQGRGHNEQFF. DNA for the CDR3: TGCAGTGCCCCCCTCCAGGGGCGAGGGCACAATGAGCAGTTCTTC.

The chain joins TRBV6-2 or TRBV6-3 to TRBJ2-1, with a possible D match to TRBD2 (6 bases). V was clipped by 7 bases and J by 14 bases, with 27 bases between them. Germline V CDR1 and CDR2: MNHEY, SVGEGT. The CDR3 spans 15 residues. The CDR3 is CASTFSPTAPGLEFF. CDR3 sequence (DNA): TGTGCCAGCACCTTTTCCCCAACCGCCCCGGGACTCGAGTTCTTC.

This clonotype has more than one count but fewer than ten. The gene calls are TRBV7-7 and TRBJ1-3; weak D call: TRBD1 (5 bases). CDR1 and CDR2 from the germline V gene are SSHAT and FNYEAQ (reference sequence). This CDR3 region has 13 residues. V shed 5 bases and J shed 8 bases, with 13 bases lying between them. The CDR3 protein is CASSPDRGDTIYF. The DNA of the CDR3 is TGTGCCAGCAGCCCAGACAGAGGAGACACCATATATTTT.

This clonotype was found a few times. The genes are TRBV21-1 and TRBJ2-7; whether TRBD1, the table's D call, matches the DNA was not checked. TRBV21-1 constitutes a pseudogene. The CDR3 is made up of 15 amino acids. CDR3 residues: CASSKERGPAYEQYF. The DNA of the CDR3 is TGTGCCAGCAGCAAAGAGCGGGGGCCCGCCTACGAGCAGTACTTC.

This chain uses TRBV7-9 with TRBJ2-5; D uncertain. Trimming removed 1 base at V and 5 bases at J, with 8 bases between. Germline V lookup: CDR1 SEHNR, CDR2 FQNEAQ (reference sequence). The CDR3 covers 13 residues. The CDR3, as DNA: TGTGCCAGCAGCTTAGAGACCGCGGAGACCCAGTACTTC. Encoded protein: CASSLETAETQYF.

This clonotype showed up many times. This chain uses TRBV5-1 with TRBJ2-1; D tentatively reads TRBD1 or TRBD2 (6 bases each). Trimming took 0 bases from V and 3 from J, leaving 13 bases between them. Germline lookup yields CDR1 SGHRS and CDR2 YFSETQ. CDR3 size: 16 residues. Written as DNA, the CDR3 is TGCGCCAGCAGCTTGGGGGGGGCCGCGGTCTACAATGAGCAGTTCTTC. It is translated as CASSLGGAAVYNEQFF.

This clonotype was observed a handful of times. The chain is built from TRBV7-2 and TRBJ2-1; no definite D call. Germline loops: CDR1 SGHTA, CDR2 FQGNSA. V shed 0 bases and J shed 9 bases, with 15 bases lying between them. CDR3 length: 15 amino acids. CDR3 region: CASSLASALRAEQFF. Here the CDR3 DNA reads TGTGCCAGCAGCTTAGCGTCGGCCCTCCGGGCTGAGCAGTTCTTC.

The CDR3 nucleotides are TGTGCCAGCAGATCGACAGGGGATTACTCTGGGGCCAACGTCCTGACTTTC. Its translation is CASRSTGDYSGANVLTF. The chain uses TRBV5-6 and TRBJ2-6; the match to TRBD1 covers 8 bases. Germline CDR1 reads SGHDT; CDR2 reads YYEEEE. The CDR3 covers 17 residues. The J segment lost 0 bases and the V segment lost 5 bases, leaving 7 bases of the junction unmatched.

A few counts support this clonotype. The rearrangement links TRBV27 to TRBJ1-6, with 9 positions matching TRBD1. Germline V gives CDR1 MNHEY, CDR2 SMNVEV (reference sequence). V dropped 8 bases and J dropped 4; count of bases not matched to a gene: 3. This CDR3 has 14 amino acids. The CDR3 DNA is TGTGCCAGCGCGGACAGGGGTTATAATTCACCCCTCCACTTT. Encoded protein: CASADRGYNSPLHF.

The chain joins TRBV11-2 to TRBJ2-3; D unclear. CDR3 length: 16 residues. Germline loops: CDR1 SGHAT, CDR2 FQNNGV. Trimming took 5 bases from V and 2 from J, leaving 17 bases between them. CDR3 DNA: TGTGCCAGCAGCCCTACGAGGATCTTGAACACAGATACGCAGTATTTT. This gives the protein CASSPTRILNTDTQYF.

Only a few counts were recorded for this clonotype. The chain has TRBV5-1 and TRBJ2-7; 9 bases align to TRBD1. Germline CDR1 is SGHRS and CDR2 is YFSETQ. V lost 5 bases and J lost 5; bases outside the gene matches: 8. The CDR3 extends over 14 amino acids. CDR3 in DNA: TGCGCCAGCAGAAGAGAACAGGGGGCGAACGAGCAGTACTTC. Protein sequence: CASRREQGANEQYF. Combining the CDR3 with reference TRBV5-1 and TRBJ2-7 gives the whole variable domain KAGVTQTPRYLIKTRGQQVTLSCSPISGHRSVSWYQQTPGQGLQFLFEYFSETQRNKGNFPGRFSGRQFSNSRSEMNVSTLELGDSALYLCASRREQGANEQYFGPGTRLTVT.

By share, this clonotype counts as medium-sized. The CDR3 here is CATSRDVQNQETQYF. The CDR3 DNA reads TGTGCCACCAGCAGAGATGTGCAGAACCAAGAGACCCAGTACTTC. The V gene is TRBV15, the J gene TRBJ2-5, with D unresolved. Germline lookup yields CDR1 LNHNV and CDR2 YYDKDF (reference sequence). The CDR3 is made up of 15 amino acids. The V end lost 0 bases, the J end lost 0 bases, and 8 bases lay between the germline ends.

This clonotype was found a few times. CDR3 sequence (DNA): TGTGCCAGCAGCTTGTTGCCCCCCCCGAGGGGGGGCCATCGGAATGAGCAGTTCTTC. It codes for CASSLLPPPRGGHRNEQFF. The chain carries TRBV11-1 and TRBJ2-1; D is perhaps TRBD2 (7 bases). Per the germline V gene, CDR1 is SGHAT and CDR2 is FQDESV (reference sequence). The CDR3 spans 19 residues. The V end lost 3 bases, the J end lost 7 bases, and 28 bases lay between the germline ends.

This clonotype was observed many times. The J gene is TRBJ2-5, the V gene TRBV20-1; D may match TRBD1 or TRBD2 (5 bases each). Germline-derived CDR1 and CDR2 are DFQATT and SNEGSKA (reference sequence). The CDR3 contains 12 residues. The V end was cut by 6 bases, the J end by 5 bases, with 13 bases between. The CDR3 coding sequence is TGCAGTGCAAAGAGGGGTGGGGAGACCCAGTACTTC. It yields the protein CSAKRGGETQYF.

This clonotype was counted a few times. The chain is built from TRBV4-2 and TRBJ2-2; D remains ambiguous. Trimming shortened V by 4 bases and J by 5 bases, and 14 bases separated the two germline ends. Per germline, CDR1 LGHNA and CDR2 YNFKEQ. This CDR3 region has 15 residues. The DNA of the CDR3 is TGTGCCAGCAGCCCAAGACCCGTAGGGACCGGGGAGCTGTTTTTT. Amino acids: CASSPRPVGTGELFF.